This is a list of T cell receptor beta chains from one sample in a study of blood T cell repertoires in COVID-19. Profiled with immunoSEQ multiplex PCR; TCRdb holds only in-frame clones, not every one. The table has 350,000 or so clones, roughly nine tenths seen once. The sample was peripheral blood. The receptors stem from a woman aged 60-75 years with COVID-19, enrolled during active disease. CDR3s leave out the opening cysteine and the closing phenylalanine or tryptophan. Fields, in order: J gene, clone size, V gene, CDR3 protein. Not every row has a clone size; where given, it reads once, few, many or a size class.

J gene: TRBJ1-2
clone size: .
V gene: TRBV11-2
CDR3 protein: ASSSPAGTGYGYT

J gene: TRBJ2-6
clone size: .
V gene: TRBV5-1
CDR3 protein: ASSSQTGRSLSGANVLT

J gene: TRBJ2-7
clone size: once
V gene: TRBV6-5
CDR3 protein: ASSRSGTVYEQY

J gene: TRBJ2-7
clone size: .
V gene: TRBV7-2
CDR3 protein: ASSLAGTGYYEQY

J gene: TRBJ1-5
clone size: .
V gene: TRBV19
CDR3 protein: ASSIGVGTAFQPQH

J gene: TRBJ2-7
clone size: once
V gene: TRBV7-8
CDR3 protein: ASSSSFGQGVHEQY

J gene: TRBJ1-1
clone size: .
V gene: TRBV7-9
CDR3 protein: ASSLGQSNTEAF

J gene: TRBJ2-2
clone size: .
V gene: TRBV7-3
CDR3 protein: ASSRGTSGSGELF

J gene: TRBJ2-3
clone size: .
V gene: TRBV18
CDR3 protein: ASSPPQGRTDTQY

J gene: TRBJ2-5
clone size: .
V gene: TRBV19
CDR3 protein: ASRAGSNLETQY

J gene: TRBJ2-2
clone size: .
V gene: TRBV2
CDR3 protein: ASSGSLNTGELF

J gene: TRBJ2-7
clone size: .
V gene: TRBV27
CDR3 protein: ASRTNYEQY

J gene: TRBJ1-3
clone size: .
V gene: TRBV10-3
CDR3 protein: ATSPKGAGNTIY

J gene: TRBJ1-2
clone size: .
V gene: TRBV12-3/TRBV12-4
CDR3 protein: ASSSYDYGYT

J gene: TRBJ1-2
clone size: .
V gene: TRBV9
CDR3 protein: ASSASGTGASYT

J gene: TRBJ1-4
clone size: few
V gene: TRBV30
CDR3 protein: AWARNEKLF

J gene: TRBJ2-7
clone size: .
V gene: TRBV6-2/TRBV6-3
CDR3 protein: ASSYGRGRNGEQY

J gene: TRBJ2-5
clone size: few
V gene: TRBV6-5
CDR3 protein: ASSSFLQETQY

J gene: TRBJ1-4
clone size: .
V gene: TRBV7-3
CDR3 protein: ASSPEETVRLIPTNEKLF

J gene: TRBJ1-2
clone size: .
V gene: TRBV28
CDR3 protein: ASRDSPYGYT